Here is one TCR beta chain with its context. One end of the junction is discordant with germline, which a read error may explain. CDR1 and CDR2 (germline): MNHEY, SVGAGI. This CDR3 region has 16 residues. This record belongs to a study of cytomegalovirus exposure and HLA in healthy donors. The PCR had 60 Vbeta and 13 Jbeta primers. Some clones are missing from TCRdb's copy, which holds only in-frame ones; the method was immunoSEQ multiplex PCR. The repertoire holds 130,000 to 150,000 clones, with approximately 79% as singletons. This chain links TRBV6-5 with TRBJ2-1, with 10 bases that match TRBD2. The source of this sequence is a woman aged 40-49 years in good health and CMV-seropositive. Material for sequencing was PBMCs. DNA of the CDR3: TGTGCCAGCAGTAACTCGCTAGCGGGGGACTACAATGAGCAGTTCTTC. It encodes CASSNSLAGDYNEQFF.